The 17 T cell receptor beta chains listed next were all sequenced from one sample in a study of technical replicates of blood from several donors. Produced via immunoSEQ multiplex PCR; TCRdb's table is partial and in-frame only. The sample shows 75,000 to 100,000 clones, roughly 94% of them seen only once. Material for sequencing was T cells isolated from PBMCs. The receptors shown here come from a human donor in good health.

This chain connects TRBV18 to TRBJ1-1, with a possible D match to TRBD1 (5 bases). Germline V gene sequence: CDR1 KGHSH, CDR2 LQKENI. V was shortened by 1 base and J by 5 bases, with 8 bases between the two germline ends. The CDR3 is 13 residues long. The CDR3 DNA reads as TGTGCCAGCTCACCACTGGGGGGGACTGAAGCTTTCTTT. Its protein product is CASSPLGGTEAFF.

V usage is TRBV30 and J usage is TRBJ1-1; TRBD1 might be the D (5 bases). Trimming left V 0 bases short and J 4 bases short, with 9 bases between. There are 13 residues in the CDR3. The V gene's germline CDR1 is GTSNPN and CDR2 SVGIG (reference sequence). DNA of the CDR3: TGTGCCTGGAGTGTAGGGGAGGCCACTGAAGCTTTCTTT. Amino acids: CAWSVGEATEAFF.

V gene TRBV7-2 combines with J gene TRBJ1-2; no clear D. Trimming took 4 bases from V and 2 from J, leaving 11 bases between them. The CDR3 runs 14 residues. Germline CDR1 is SGHTA and CDR2 is FQGNSA. CDR3: CASSSWTGNYGYTF. The CDR3 DNA reads TGTGCCAGCAGCTCCTGGACTGGGAACTATGGCTACACCTTC.

The chain uses TRBV29-1 and TRBJ2-5; 9 bases are a match to TRBD2. Germline V gene lookup returns CDR1 SQVTM and CDR2 ANQGSEA. CDR3 length: 14 residues. J was trimmed by 1 base and V by 8 bases; bases with no gene match: 8. CDR3 in DNA: TGCAGCAAAAGACTAGCGGACTGCCAAGAGACCCAGTACTTC. Translating it yields CSKRLADCQETQYF.

V gene TRBV9 combines with J gene TRBJ2-1, with TRBD2 matching over 15 bases. CDR3 length: 14 amino acids. Trimming cost V 6 bases and J 7 bases; bases outside gene matches: 2. Germline CDR1 SGDLS, CDR2 YYNGEE. DNA of the CDR3: TGTGCCAGCACCGGGACTAGCGGGAGGAATGAGCAGTTCTTC. It translates to CASTGTSGRNEQFF.

This chain connects TRBV6-5 to TRBJ1-4; D gene unclear. The germline V gene has CDR1 MNHEY and CDR2 SVGAGI. CDR3 size: 11 residues. Trimming pared 8 bases from V and 8 bases from J, leaving 9 bases between. The CDR3 nucleotides read TGTGCCAGCCGTGGGCAAGAAAAACTGTTTTTT. This codes for CASRGQEKLFF.

The chain combines TRBV19 with TRBJ2-7; 7 bases fit TRBD2. Looked up from germline, CDR1 is LNHDA and CDR2 is SQIVND (reference sequence). The CDR3 totals 13 residues. Trimming cost V 8 bases and J 4 bases; bases outside gene matches: 8. CDR3 coding DNA: TGTGCCAGTCTCGGGGAGGGGCAGTACGAGCAGTACTTC. Protein sequence: CASLGEGQYEQYF.

This sequence joins TRBV13 and TRBJ2-1; D is uncertain. The CDR3 is 12 residues long. Germline CDR1 reads PRHDT; CDR2 reads FYEKMQ (reference sequence). With 0 bases removed from V and 7 bases from J, the gap between germline ends came to 4 bases. In nucleotides, the CDR3 is TGTGCCAGCAGCTTAGGCCCTAATGAGCAGTTCTTC. Residues: CASSLGPNEQFF. The whole variable domain, filled in from reference TRBV13 and TRBJ2-1, reads AAGVIQSPRHLIKEKRETATLKCYPIPRHDTVYWYQQGPGQDPQFLISFYEKMQSDKGSIPDRFSAQQFSDYHSELNMSSLELGDSALYFCASSLGPNEQFFGPGTRLTVL.

V usage is TRBV10-2 and J usage is TRBJ2-5, with D tentatively TRBD1 (5 bases). This CDR3 is 16 amino acids long. V was pared by 2 bases and J by 2 bases, with 15 bases between. Germline V CDR1 and CDR2: WSHSY, SAAADI. CDR3 amino acids: CASSEDVTGYQETQYF. CDR3 sequence (DNA): TGCGCCAGCAGTGAGGATGTAACAGGATATCAAGAGACCCAGTACTTC.

The chain links TRBV28 to TRBJ1-4; TRBD1 is a possible D gene (5 bases). The CDR3 length is 13 residues. V shed 6 bases and J shed 8 bases, with 13 bases lying between them. Germline values: CDR1 MDHEN, CDR2 SYDVKM. DNA of the CDR3: TGTGCCAGCAGGGTCTGGGGGGGGGAAAAACTGTTTTTT. It encodes CASRVWGGEKLFF.

The rearrangement joins TRBV6-5 to TRBJ2-2, with unresolved D. Per germline, CDR1 MNHEY and CDR2 SVGAGI. Trimming removed 2 bases from V and 6 bases from J, with 7 bases in between. CDR3 size: 13 residues. The CDR3 loop is CASSYLGAGELFF. CDR3 nucleotides: TGTGCCAGCAGTTACCTAGGCGCCGGGGAGCTGTTTTTT.

This clone was seen once. The chain couples TRBV10-3 to TRBJ2-7; 8 nucleotides line up with TRBD1. CDR1 and CDR2 from the germline V gene are ENHRY and SYGVKD. The CDR3 covers 15 residues. After removal of 9 bases from V and 0 bases from J, the junction contained 10 bases not matched to a gene. In DNA, the CDR3 is TGTGCCATGACCTCAGGGGGCCCTACCTCCTACGAGCAGTACTTC. It yields the protein CAMTSGGPTSYEQYF.

This chain uses TRBV19 with TRBJ2-7, with 9 positions matching TRBD1. CDR3 length: 14 residues. Germline V gene lookup returns CDR1 LNHDA and CDR2 SQIVND (reference sequence). Trimming at V came to 7 bases and at J to 2 bases, leaving 6 bases not matched to a gene. CDR3 residues: CASNSGTGTYEQYF. For the CDR3, the DNA is TGTGCCAGTAATTCCGGGACAGGGACCTACGAGCAGTACTTC.

The chain recombines TRBV7-9 with TRBJ2-1; no firm D call. Trimming took off 5 bases at V and 0 bases at J, with 11 bases between the two ends. The CDR3 has 15 residues. Germline V gives CDR1 SEHNR, CDR2 FQNEAQ (reference sequence). The CDR3 is CASSRIVFSYNEQFF. Written as DNA, the CDR3 is TGTGCCAGCAGCCGAATAGTGTTCTCCTACAATGAGCAGTTCTTC.

This chain joins TRBV21-1 and TRBJ1-2; TRBD1 was called by the table and not checked on the DNA. TRBV21-1 is deemed a pseudogene. There are 14 residues in the CDR3. CDR3 DNA sequence: TGTGCCAGCAGCAAAGTTCAGGGGGCGGGAGGCTACACCTTC. Its translation: CASSKVQGAGGYTF.

The chain has TRBV7-3 and TRBJ2-2, with unresolved D. Germline CDR1 reads SGHTA; CDR2 reads FQGTGA. The CDR3 has 12 residues. The germline V and J ends were trimmed by 2 bases and 7 bases, with 5 bases remaining between them. CDR3 loop: CASSLVNGELFF. The DNA for the CDR3 is TGTGCCAGCAGCTTAGTAAACGGGGAGCTGTTTTTT.

The chain uses TRBV6-5 and TRBJ2-7; a possible D gene is TRBD2 (6 bases). This CDR3 is built from 13 residues. Germline CDR1 and CDR2: MNHEY and SVGAGI. Trimming removed 3 bases from V and 3 bases from J, with 9 bases in between. CDR3 in DNA: TGTGCCAGCAGTTATGACGGGGGCTACGAGCAGTACTTC. Translation: CASSYDGGYEQYF.